These 26 T cell receptor beta chains were all obtained from the same sample, sequenced in a study of cytomegalovirus exposure and HLA in healthy donors. Both 60 Vbeta primers and 13 Jbeta primers went into the PCR. Profiling relied on immunoSEQ multiplex PCR, and the TCRdb table lists in-frame clones only, not all of them. This sample has some 140,000 clones, with over 60% found just once. The sequencing sample was made of PBMCs. The receptor set was obtained from a man in his thirties or forties in good health and CMV-seronegative.

The rearrangement links TRBV27 to TRBJ2-3; 8 bases match TRBD2. The CDR3 loop spans 18 amino acids. V trimming: 3 bases; J trimming: 6 bases; junction bases outside the gene matches: 17. The germline CDR1 and CDR2 sequences are MNHEY and SMNVEV (reference sequence). The CDR3 sequence: CASSFSPGLAPQMDTQYF. CDR3 DNA: TGTGCCAGCAGTTTCTCCCCTGGACTAGCTCCCCAGATGGATACGCAGTATTTT.

The V call is TRBV23-1, the J call TRBJ2-7; 9 nucleotides match TRBD1. TRBV23-1 is treated as an ORF (open reading frame) with a function not yet certain. The trim removed 2 bases at V and 2 bases at J, leaving 7 bases unmatched. The CDR3 covers 16 residues. The CDR3 sequence: CASSQRVQGAAYEQYF. The CDR3 region has the DNA TGCGCCAGCAGTCAACGGGTACAGGGGGCGGCCTACGAGCAGTACTTC.

The CDR3 sequence: CATSRDIAGGYEQYF. CDR3 bases: TGTGCCACCAGCAGAGATATAGCGGGAGGGTACGAGCAGTACTTC. V is TRBV15 and J is TRBJ2-7; 11 bases agree with TRBD2. Per the germline V gene, CDR1 is LNHNV and CDR2 is YYDKDF (reference sequence). The CDR3 has 15 residues. After removal of 0 bases from V and 4 bases from J, the junction contained 2 bases not matched to a gene.

This rearrangement joins TRBV28 to TRBJ2-7, with 9 positions matching TRBD1. The CDR3 covers 14 residues. Germline CDR1 reads MDHEN; CDR2 reads SYDVKM. V dropped 8 bases and J dropped 6; count of bases not matched to a gene: 11. CDR3 residues: CASVRSTGGSEQYF. In nucleotides, the CDR3 is TGTGCCAGCGTTAGAAGCACAGGGGGCTCCGAGCAGTACTTC.

The chain links TRBV27 to TRBJ2-7, with 9 bases fitting TRBD2. The CDR3 runs to 14 residues. Germline-derived CDR1 and CDR2 are MNHEY and SMNVEV (reference sequence). V lost 6 bases to trimming and J lost 4 bases; unmatched junction nucleotides: 7. In DNA, the CDR3 is TGTGCCAGCAGGGGTAGCGGGAGAGGTTACGAGCAGTACTTC. It encodes CASRGSGRGYEQYF.

The gene calls are TRBV7-9 and TRBJ2-3; possible D gene TRBD1, 6 bases. Trimming removed 5 bases at V and 5 bases at J, with 8 bases between. Germline CDR1 and CDR2: SEHNR and FQNEAQ (reference sequence). The CDR3 runs 12 residues. The CDR3: CASSPRGDTQYF. The DNA of the CDR3 is TGTGCCAGCAGCCCCAGGGGAGATACGCAGTATTTT.

The chain has TRBV6-1 and TRBJ2-7, with TRBD1 as a possible D gene (5 bases). CDR3 size: 14 residues. V was shortened by 2 bases and J by 0 bases, with 8 bases between the two germline ends. The germline V gene encodes CDR1 MNHNS and CDR2 SASEGT. CDR3 residues: CASSEWGNSYEQYF. The CDR3 DNA reads as TGTGCCAGCAGTGAATGGGGCAACTCCTACGAGCAGTACTTC.

The chain combines TRBV28 with TRBJ1-2; D not resolved. Trimming removed 2 bases at V and 4 bases at J, with 11 bases between. CDR1 is MDHEN, CDR2 SYDVKM, per germline. This CDR3 has 14 amino acids. The CDR3 is CASSLEAPGYGYTF. CDR3 nucleotides: TGTGCCAGCAGTTTAGAGGCACCTGGCTATGGCTACACCTTC.

The rearrangement links TRBV5-1 to TRBJ2-7, with TRBD2 matching 8 bases. CDR1 and CDR2 (germline): SGHRS, YFSETQ. CDR3 size: 15 residues. V shed 3 bases and J 6 bases; nucleotides not matched to a gene: 11. For the CDR3, the DNA is TGCGCCAGCAGCTATGTTAGCGGGGATGGGAGCGAGCAGTACTTC. This gives the protein CASSYVSGDGSEQYF.

The chain couples TRBV10-3 to TRBJ1-2; 12 nucleotides agree with TRBD1. The CDR3 consists of 14 residues. Germline V CDR1 and CDR2: ENHRY, SYGVKD. With V trimmed by 4 bases and J by 8 bases, 5 bases remained unmatched. The CDR3 spells CAISGGTGGGGYTF. As DNA, the CDR3 is TGTGCCATCAGTGGGGGGACAGGGGGCGGAGGCTACACCTTC.

In DNA form, the CDR3 reads TGTGCCAGCAGCTCTAAACAGGGTGCAGAGACCCAGTACTTC. It yields the protein CASSSKQGAETQYF. The chain employs TRBV5-6 and TRBJ2-5, with TRBD1 as a possible D gene (6 bases). Germline loops: CDR1 SGHDT, CDR2 YYEEEE. Trimming removed 3 bases from V and 4 bases from J, with 13 bases in between. CDR3 size: 14 residues. The full variable domain, in which reference TRBV5-6 and TRBJ2-5 provide the parts outside the CDR3, is DAGVTQSPTHLIKTRGQQVTLRCSPKSGHDTVSWYQQALGQGPQFIFQYYEEEERQRGNFPDRFSGHQFPNYSSELNVNALLLGDSALYLCASSSKQGAETQYFGPGTRLLVL.

V usage is TRBV6-5 and J usage is TRBJ2-7, with D perhaps TRBD1 (5 bases). The germline V gene has CDR1 MNHEY and CDR2 SVGAGI. The ends were cut back, 6 bases at V and 2 bases at J, with 14 bases in the middle. The CDR3 is 14 amino acids. The CDR3 spells CASSRLDSTYEQYF. As DNA, the CDR3 is TGTGCCAGCAGCAGACTCGACAGCACCTACGAGCAGTACTTC.

The chain combines TRBV2 with TRBJ2-5; D is ambiguous. The V and J ends lost 6 bases and 1 base respectively, with 6 bases between them. The length of the CDR3 is 12 residues. The germline CDR1 and CDR2 sequences are SNHLY and FYNNEI. The CDR3 reads CASRYSQETQYF. For the CDR3, the DNA is TGTGCCAGCAGATACTCCCAAGAGACCCAGTACTTC.

The rearrangement links TRBV27 to TRBJ2-4; D might be TRBD2 (5 bases). Looked up from germline, CDR1 is MNHEY and CDR2 is SMNVEV (reference sequence). This CDR3 region has 15 residues. V lost 6 bases, J lost 2 bases, and 14 bases lay in between. The CDR3 loop is CASSPSRGSKNIQYF. The CDR3 nucleotides are TGTGCCAGCAGCCCAAGCCGCGGGTCCAAAAACATTCAGTACTTC.

The chain combines TRBV4-1 with TRBJ2-3; 8 nucleotides align to TRBD2. Germline V gene data show CDR1 as MGHRA and CDR2 as YSYEKL. The CDR3 extends over 16 amino acids. Losses at the gene ends were 3 bases for V and 5 bases for J; bases not matched to a gene: 10. CDR3 bases: TGCGCCAGCAGCCATGGCGCCGGGCTAGCGGGAGATACGCAGTATTTT. Amino acids: CASSHGAGLAGDTQYF.

The V and J genes are TRBV7-3 and TRBJ2-5; TRBD2 matches at 8 bases. The V gene end was trimmed by 2 bases and the J gene end by 3 bases; junction bases not matched to a gene: 5. Per the germline V gene, CDR1 is SGHTA and CDR2 is FQGTGA. The CDR3 covers 15 residues. For the CDR3, the DNA is TGTGCCAGCAGCTTAGGGCTAGCGGGTAAAGAGACCCAGTACTTC. It is translated as CASSLGLAGKETQYF.

This rearrangement joins TRBV7-9 to TRBJ1-5; 7 bases fit TRBD1. V dropped 4 bases and J dropped 3; count of bases not matched to a gene: 3. This CDR3 is built from 14 residues. Per the germline V gene, CDR1 is SEHNR and CDR2 is FQNEAQ (reference sequence). The CDR3 loop reads CASSSGQANQPQHF. Written as DNA, the CDR3 is TGTGCCAGCAGCTCCGGACAGGCCAATCAGCCCCAGCATTTT.

V and J are TRBV10-3 and TRBJ2-6; TRBD2 might be the D (6 bases). The CDR3 contains 14 residues. Germline V gives CDR1 ENHRY, CDR2 SYGVKD. Trimming removed 11 bases at V and 0 bases at J, with 11 bases between. CDR3 residues: CALSGVSGANVLTF. For the CDR3, the DNA is TGTGCCCTGTCGGGGGTCTCTGGGGCCAACGTCCTGACTTTC.

The rearrangement uses TRBV18 and TRBJ2-2, with 9 positions matching TRBD2. V lost 1 base to trimming and J lost 0 bases; unmatched junction nucleotides: 9. This CDR3 region has 19 residues. The germline gives CDR1 KGHSH, CDR2 LQKENI. The CDR3 bases are TGTGCCAGCTCACCACTATTTAGCGGGAGTACCACGAACACCGGGGAGCTGTTTTTT. Protein sequence: CASSPLFSGSTTNTGELFF.

This chain links TRBV6-5 with TRBJ2-1, with D possibly TRBD1 on 5 matching bases. CDR1 is MNHEY, CDR2 SVGAGI, per germline. Trimming pared 6 bases from V and 9 bases from J, leaving 15 bases between. This CDR3 contains 13 residues. CDR3 coding DNA: TGTGCCAGCAGGCGTACAGGTTCCCGTGAGCAGTTCTTC. Its translation: CASRRTGSREQFF.

V usage is TRBV2 and J usage is TRBJ1-5; 7 nucleotides align to TRBD1. The CDR3 totals 14 residues. The ends lost 6 bases at V and 7 bases at J; junction bases unmatched: 9. Looked up from germline, CDR1 is SNHLY and CDR2 is FYNNEI. The CDR3 sequence is CASSDRDSGQPQHF. The DNA of the CDR3 is TGTGCCAGCAGCGACCGGGACAGTGGACAGCCCCAGCATTTT.

This sequence joins TRBV7-9 and TRBJ2-1; TRBD2 matches at 11 bases. This CDR3 has 18 residues. The trim removed 6 bases at V and 0 bases at J, leaving 10 bases unmatched. CDR1 is SEHNR and CDR2 is FQNEAQ in the germline V gene (reference sequence). The CDR3 nucleotides read TGTGCCAGCAGTAACTCAGTAGCGGGAGGGCGCTCCTACAATGAGCAGTTCTTC. It translates to CASSNSVAGGRSYNEQFF.

Only a few counts were recorded for this clone. The chain joins TRBV10-1 to TRBJ2-1; 11 bases agree with TRBD2. V was clipped by 5 bases and J by 7 bases; unmatched bases: 4. This CDR3 has 14 residues. The germline V gene encodes CDR1 WNHNN and CDR2 SYGVQD (reference sequence). Here the CDR3 DNA reads TGCGCCAGCAGTAGCACTAGCGGGAGAAATGAGCAGTTCTTC. It translates to CASSSTSGRNEQFF.

The chain couples TRBV29-1 to TRBJ2-3; 8 bases map to TRBD2. Trimming cost V 5 bases and J 4 bases; bases outside gene matches: 14. This CDR3 contains 16 residues. From germline, CDR1 is SQVTM and CDR2 ANQGSEA. Here the CDR3 reads CSVPRGSGTRADTQYF. The CDR3 nucleotides are TGCAGCGTTCCCCGGGGGAGCGGGACTAGGGCAGATACGCAGTATTTT.

The rearrangement joins TRBV19 to TRBJ1-1; TRBD1 agrees at 8 bases. V was pared by 2 bases and J by 3 bases, with 11 bases of the junction left unmatched. The CDR3 consists of 17 residues. The germline CDR1 and CDR2 sequences are LNHDA and SQIVND (reference sequence). The CDR3 loop reads CASSIRRQGARDTEAFF. The CDR3 DNA follows: TGTGCCAGTAGTATAAGACGGCAGGGGGCGCGGGACACTGAAGCTTTCTTT.

The CDR3 sequence is CASSLVSQGGTEAFF. The CDR3 DNA is TGTGCCAGCAGCTTAGTGAGTCAGGGAGGCACTGAAGCTTTCTTT. The V and J genes are TRBV7-8 and TRBJ1-1; D may be TRBD1 (5 bases). The V end was cut by 1 base, the J end by 4 bases, with 13 bases between. The germline CDR1 and CDR2 sequences are SGHVS and FQNEAQ. There are 15 residues in the CDR3.